Sequencing of this T cell receptor (beta chain) was carried out in a study of control samples from healthy donors and cancer patients. Generated by immunoSEQ multiplex PCR, the TCRdb table keeps only in-frame clones and is missing some. The table includes 190,000 or so clones, about 93% detected once. The CDR3 runs to 16 residues. The J segment lost 4 bases and the V segment lost 7 bases, leaving 14 bases of the junction unmatched. Germline V lookup: CDR1 SNHLY, CDR2 FYNNEI. The sequence came from a man younger than 35 in good health. The chain employs TRBV2 and TRBJ2-3; 7 positions match TRBD2. Source material: blood. The CDR3 bases are TGTGCCAGCACACCTGAAGGCGGGGGAGGAGCAGATACGCAGTATTTT. Encoded protein: CASTPEGGGGADTQYF.